These 27 T cell receptor beta chains were sequenced from one sample in a study of cytomegalovirus exposure and HLA in healthy donors. Primers for the PCR totalled 60 Vbeta and 13 Jbeta. The repertoire was sequenced with immunoSEQ multiplex PCR; TCRdb's copy has only in-frame clones and lacks some. The sample lists 97,000 or so clones, around 78% occurring once. Sequenced: PBMCs. These receptors were obtained from a man aged 35 to 55 in good health and CMV-seronegative.

The V and J genes are TRBV2 and TRBJ2-1; D remains unclear. V was clipped by 3 bases and J by 2 bases, with 11 bases between them. CDR1 is SNHLY and CDR2 is FYNNEI in the germline V gene. The CDR3 extends over 15 amino acids. The CDR3 nucleotides read TGTGCCAGCAGTGACCCCGACTGGACCTACAATGAGCAGTTCTTC. As protein: CASSDPDWTYNEQFF.

This clone was seen a handful of times. The chain uses TRBV4-1 and TRBJ2-3; possibly TRBD2 for D (8 bases). The CDR3 is made up of 16 amino acids. V dropped 5 bases and J dropped 3 bases, with 18 bases sitting between them. Germline V gene data show CDR1 as MGHRA and CDR2 as YSYEKL. CDR3 protein: CASSLEGGGGTDTQYF. In DNA, the CDR3 is TGCGCCAGCAGCTTAGAAGGGGGCGGGGGGACAGATACGCAGTATTTT.

The V gene is TRBV6-6, the J gene TRBJ1-6; D unresolved. The CDR3 has 14 amino acids. Germline V gene sequence: CDR1 MNHNY, CDR2 SVGAGI (reference sequence). The V and J ends lost 7 bases and 6 bases respectively, with 13 bases between them. The CDR3 spells CASTYAEINSPLHF. CDR3 in DNA: TGTGCCAGCACCTACGCGGAGATTAATTCACCCCTCCACTTT.

This chain connects TRBV6-6 to TRBJ1-2; 8 bases agree with TRBD1. J was trimmed by 4 bases and V by 6 bases; bases with no gene match: 10. The CDR3 loop spans 15 amino acids. Germline V gene data show CDR1 as MNHNY and CDR2 as SVGAGI (reference sequence). This CDR3 reads CASSETRTGPYGYTF. The CDR3 DNA is TGTGCCAGCAGCGAGACCCGGACAGGGCCCTATGGCTACACCTTC.

The genes are TRBV30 and TRBJ1-1; weak D call: TRBD1 (5 bases). The CDR3 spans 12 residues. V lost 3 bases, J lost 1 base, and 6 bases lay in between. In germline, CDR1 is GTSNPN, CDR2 SVGIG (reference sequence). The CDR3 DNA is TGTGCCTGGAGCAGGGCGAACACTGAAGCTTTCTTT. Translating gives CAWSRANTEAFF. Full variable domain (missing parts from reference TRBV30 and TRBJ1-1): SQTIHQWPATLVQPVGSPLSLECTVEGTSNPNLYWYRQAAGRGLQLLFYSVGIGQISSEVPQNLSASRPQDRQFILSSKKLLLSDSGFYLCAWSRANTEAFFGQGTRLTVV.

The chain couples TRBV7-8 to TRBJ2-1; D is unclear. V lost 0 bases and J 4 bases, leaving 16 bases between the germline ends. Looked up from germline, CDR1 is SGHVS and CDR2 is FQNEAQ. The CDR3 consists of 17 residues. The CDR3: CASSLALGTGLYNEQFF. Here the CDR3 DNA reads TGTGCCAGCAGCTTAGCCCTCGGTACTGGGCTTTACAATGAGCAGTTCTTC.

The chain recombines TRBV6-5 with TRBJ2-7; D is uncertain. The CDR3 is made up of 12 amino acids. Per the germline V gene, CDR1 is MNHEY and CDR2 is SVGAGI. Trimming shortened V by 2 bases and J by 5 bases, and 7 bases separated the two germline ends. CDR3 nucleotides: TGTGCCAGCAGTTACGGAGAAAACGAGCAGTACTTC. It yields the protein CASSYGENEQYF.

V and J are TRBV7-2 and TRBJ2-1; 10 bases are a match to TRBD2. Trimming cost V 3 bases and J 0 bases; bases outside gene matches: 8. CDR3 size: 18 residues. CDR1 SGHTA and CDR2 FQGNSA come from the germline V gene. The CDR3 protein is CASSFPAGGISSYNEQFF. Here the CDR3 DNA reads TGTGCCAGCAGCTTTCCAGCGGGGGGGATTAGCTCCTACAATGAGCAGTTCTTC.

In DNA, the CDR3 is TGTGCCATCAGCCTACATACAGGGGGCGCCGGGAATGAGCAGTTCTTC. It encodes CAISLHTGGAGNEQFF. The V call is TRBV10-3, the J call TRBJ2-1, with TRBD1 matching over 9 bases. The CDR3 loop spans 16 amino acids. V was pared by 6 bases and J by 7 bases, with 13 bases of the junction left unmatched. The germline CDR1 and CDR2 sequences are ENHRY and SYGVKD.

This clone was seen a single time. The chain combines TRBV10-3 with TRBJ1-1; 7 bases are a match to TRBD1. Looked up from germline, CDR1 is ENHRY and CDR2 is SYGVKD. This CDR3 has 14 amino acids. Trimming at V came to 7 bases and at J to 8 bases, leaving 13 bases not matched to a gene. This CDR3 reads CAITTAPTGREAFF. In nucleotides, the CDR3 is TGTGCCATCACAACGGCTCCGACAGGGCGAGAAGCTTTCTTT.

V is TRBV6-5 and J is TRBJ1-5, with 7 bases fitting TRBD1. The CDR3 has 15 residues. Germline lookup yields CDR1 MNHEY and CDR2 SVGAGI. Unmatched junction bases numbered 8, after V lost 6 bases and J lost 3 bases. CDR3 loop: CASRPTGLFNQPQHF. In DNA, the CDR3 is TGTGCCAGCAGACCGACAGGGCTGTTCAATCAGCCCCAGCATTTT.

V is TRBV11-2 and J is TRBJ2-1; 7 bases match TRBD2. CDR1 is SGHAT and CDR2 is FQNNGV in the germline V gene. The J segment lost 5 bases and the V segment lost 0 bases, leaving 4 bases of the junction unmatched. There are 15 residues in the CDR3. The CDR3 loop reads CASSLEGGRDNEQFF. DNA of the CDR3: TGTGCCAGCAGCTTAGAGGGGGGGAGGGACAATGAGCAGTTCTTC. Full variable domain (missing parts from reference TRBV11-2 and TRBJ2-1): EAGVAQSPRYKIIEKRQSVAFWCNPISGHATLYWYQQILGQGPKLLIQFQNNGVVDDSQLPKDRFSAERLKGVDSTLKIQPAKLEDSAVYLCASSLEGGRDNEQFFGPGTRLTVL.

The chain recombines TRBV5-1 with TRBJ2-7; 11 bases are shared with TRBD2. Germline assignment: CDR1 SGHRS and CDR2 YFSETQ. The CDR3 totals 14 residues. The V gene end was trimmed by 0 bases and the J gene end by 5 bases; junction bases not matched to a gene: 1. CDR3 protein: CASSLVLAGDEQYF. CDR3 nucleotide sequence: TGCGCCAGCAGCTTGGTACTAGCGGGGGACGAGCAGTACTTC. Full variable domain (missing parts from reference TRBV5-1 and TRBJ2-7): KAGVTQTPRYLIKTRGQQVTLSCSPISGHRSVSWYQQTPGQGLQFLFEYFSETQRNKGNFPGRFSGRQFSNSRSEMNVSTLELGDSALYLCASSLVLAGDEQYFGPGTRLTVT.

This chain uses TRBV2 with TRBJ1-2; D ambiguous. V shed 6 bases and J shed 7 bases, with 15 bases lying between them. CDR3 length: 13 residues. Germline CDR1 is SNHLY and CDR2 is FYNNEI. The CDR3: CASRGDSAGGYTF. The DNA for the CDR3 is TGTGCCAGCAGGGGCGACTCGGCGGGTGGCTACACCTTC.

The chain employs TRBV28 and TRBJ1-2; 7 nucleotides align to TRBD1. This CDR3 is built from 14 residues. Trimming cost V 2 bases and J 7 bases; bases outside gene matches: 7. Germline V lookup: CDR1 MDHEN, CDR2 SYDVKM. The CDR3 sequence: CASSLGTVEVGYTF. The CDR3 bases are TGTGCCAGCAGTTTAGGGACAGTGGAAGTTGGCTACACCTTC.

The rearrangement joins TRBV27 to TRBJ2-2, with 8 nucleotides matching TRBD2. With V trimmed by 2 bases and J by 7 bases, 9 bases remained unmatched. The CDR3 runs to 16 residues. CDR1 is MNHEY, CDR2 SMNVEV, per germline (reference sequence). The CDR3 region has the DNA TGTGCCAGCAGTTTAAAGGGCTGGCGGGGGGTCGGGGAGCTGTTTTTT. Translating it yields CASSLKGWRGVGELFF.

This clone was counted a single time. CDR3 in amino acids: CASSQRGLYEQYF. The CDR3 DNA reads as TGTGCCAGCAGCCAACGGGGTTTATACGAGCAGTACTTC. V usage is TRBV5-6 and J usage is TRBJ2-7; weak D call: TRBD2 (5 bases). The CDR3 totals 13 residues. The V end was cut by 4 bases, the J end by 4 bases, with 12 bases between. Per germline, CDR1 SGHDT and CDR2 YYEEEE.

This clone was seen a handful of times. The V call is TRBV27, the J call TRBJ2-3; D is uncertain. Trimming took off 2 bases at V and 1 base at J, with 4 bases between the two ends. The germline V gene encodes CDR1 MNHEY and CDR2 SMNVEV (reference sequence). CDR3 size: 13 residues. This CDR3 is CASSLERTDTQYF. In DNA form, the CDR3 reads TGTGCCAGCAGTTTAGAGCGCACAGATACGCAGTATTTT.

The sample holds a few counts of this clone. The rearrangement links TRBV25-1 to TRBJ2-5; 11 positions match TRBD2. V trimming: 4 bases; J trimming: 1 base; junction bases outside the gene matches: 11. The CDR3 covers 18 residues. Germline CDR1 and CDR2: MGHDK and SYGVNS. For the CDR3, the DNA is TGTGCCAGCAGTGGACGCCTCTCCCTAGCGGGGGGCCAAGAGACCCAGTACTTC. Translation: CASSGRLSLAGGQETQYF.

Worth noting for this clone: The same CDR3 can be traced to other DNA sequences in this sample. The V gene is TRBV27, the J gene TRBJ2-7, with unresolved D. Germline V gene sequence: CDR1 MNHEY, CDR2 SMNVEV (reference sequence). The CDR3 runs 12 residues. Trimming took off 4 bases at V and 4 bases at J, with 8 bases between the two ends. The chain's CDR3 is CASSSSGYEQYF. CDR3 coding DNA: TGTGCCAGCAGTTCCTCAGGATACGAGCAGTACTTC.

This sequence joins TRBV7-9 and TRBJ2-5, with D uncertain. The V gene's germline CDR1 is SEHNR and CDR2 FQNEAQ (reference sequence). V lost 5 bases and J lost 0, with 7 bases in between. The CDR3 contains 13 residues. CDR3 sequence (DNA): TGTGCCAGCAGCCCGCGAAACCAAGAGACCCAGTACTTC. Protein: CASSPRNQETQYF.

The V gene is TRBV27, the J gene TRBJ2-1; the match to TRBD2 covers 8 bases. The CDR3 length is 15 residues. With 3 bases clipped from V and 6 bases from J, the junction kept 7 bases outside the gene matches. The germline gives CDR1 MNHEY, CDR2 SMNVEV (reference sequence). CDR3 amino acids: CASSLDGGGLNEQFF. The CDR3 DNA reads TGTGCCAGCAGTTTGGACGGGGGGGGCCTCAATGAGCAGTTCTTC.

V gene TRBV27 combines with J gene TRBJ2-2, with D perhaps TRBD1 (6 bases). The CDR3 loop spans 14 amino acids. The V gene's germline CDR1 is MNHEY and CDR2 SMNVEV (reference sequence). Deletions cut 1 base from V and 9 bases from J, with 12 bases between. The CDR3 region is CASSLLGTSWELFF. In nucleotides, the CDR3 is TGTGCCAGCAGTTTATTGGGGACATCATGGGAGCTGTTTTTT.

The rearrangement links TRBV4-3 to TRBJ1-4; D uncertain. The germline V and J ends were trimmed by 1 base and 5 bases, with 11 bases remaining between them. In germline, CDR1 is LGHNA, CDR2 YSLEER. The CDR3 loop spans 15 amino acids. The CDR3 spells CASSQAGSGNEKLFF. CDR3 coding DNA: TGCGCCAGCAGCCAAGCGGGTAGTGGAAATGAAAAACTGTTTTTT.

The chain has TRBV6-5 and TRBJ2-7, with TRBD1 identical over 7 bases. CDR1 MNHEY and CDR2 SVGAGI come from the germline V gene. CDR3 length: 13 residues. V dropped 9 bases and J dropped 6; count of bases not matched to a gene: 11. In DNA form, the CDR3 reads TGTGCCAGTAACAGGGGCCCTGGAGGCGAGCAGTACTTC. Amino acids: CASNRGPGGEQYF.

This chain joins TRBV10-2 and TRBJ2-5; 13 bases align to TRBD2. V lost 6 bases and J lost 5; bases outside the gene matches: 9. The CDR3 totals 16 residues. The germline CDR1 and CDR2 sequences are WSHSY and SAAADI. CDR3 protein: CASRDTSGGAYETQYF. The CDR3 DNA reads TGCGCCAGCAGGGACACTAGCGGGGGGGCCTATGAGACCCAGTACTTC.

This clone was seen a few times. The chain is built from TRBV7-2 and TRBJ1-2, with 9 bases aligning to TRBD1. In germline, CDR1 is SGHTA, CDR2 FQGNSA. CDR3 length: 14 residues. The V and J ends lost 3 bases and 8 bases, in that order; junction bases with no gene match: 7. DNA of the CDR3: TGTGCCAGCAGCTTGGGACAGGGAGAGAGCGGCTACACCTTC. The encoded protein is CASSLGQGESGYTF.